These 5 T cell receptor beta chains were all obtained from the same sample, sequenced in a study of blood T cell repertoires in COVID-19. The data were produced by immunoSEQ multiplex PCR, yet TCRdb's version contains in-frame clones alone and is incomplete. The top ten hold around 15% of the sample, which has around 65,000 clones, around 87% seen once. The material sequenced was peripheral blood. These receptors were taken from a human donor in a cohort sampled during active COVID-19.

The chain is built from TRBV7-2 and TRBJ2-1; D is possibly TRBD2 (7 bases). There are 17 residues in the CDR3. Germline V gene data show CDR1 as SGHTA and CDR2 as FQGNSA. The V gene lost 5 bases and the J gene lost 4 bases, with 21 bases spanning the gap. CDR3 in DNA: TGTGCCAGCAGCCTCCAGGGGACGGGAGGTACGTACAATGAGCAGTTCTTC. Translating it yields CASSLQGTGGTYNEQFF. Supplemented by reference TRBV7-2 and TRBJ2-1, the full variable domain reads GAGVSQSPSNKVTEKGKDVELRCDPISGHTALYWYRQSLGQGLEFLIYFQGNSAPDKSGLPSDRFSAERTGGSVSTLTIQRTQQEDSAVYLCASSLQGTGGTYNEQFFGPGTRLTVL.

The CDR3 DNA reads TGTGCCAGCAGCCCCTCCGGGACAGGGAATGAAAAACTGTTTTTT. It yields the protein CASSPSGTGNEKLFF. V gene TRBV7-6 combines with J gene TRBJ1-4; 9 bases align to TRBD1. V dropped 5 bases and J dropped 5; count of bases not matched to a gene: 6. Germline V gene data show CDR1 as SGHVS and CDR2 as FNYEAQ. This CDR3 has 15 residues.

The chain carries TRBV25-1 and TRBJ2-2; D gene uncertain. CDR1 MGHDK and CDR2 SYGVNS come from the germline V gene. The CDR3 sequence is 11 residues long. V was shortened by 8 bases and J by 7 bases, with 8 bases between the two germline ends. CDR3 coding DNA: TGTGCCAGCCGCGGCAACGGGGAGCTGTTTTTT. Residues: CASRGNGELFF.

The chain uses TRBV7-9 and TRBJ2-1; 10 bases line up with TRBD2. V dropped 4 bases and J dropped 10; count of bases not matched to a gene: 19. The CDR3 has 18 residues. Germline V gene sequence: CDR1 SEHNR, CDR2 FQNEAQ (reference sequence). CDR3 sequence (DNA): TGTGCCAGCAGCTCCATGGGAAGCGGGAGGGTCGGGGATTGGGAGCAGTTCTTC. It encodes CASSSMGSGRVGDWEQFF. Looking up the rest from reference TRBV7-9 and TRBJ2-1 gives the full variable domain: DTGVSQNPRHKITKRGQNVTFRCDPISEHNRLYWYRQTLGQGPEFLTYFQNEAQLEKSRLLSDRFSAERPKGSFSTLEIQRTEQGDSAMYLCASSSMGSGRVGDWEQFFGPGTRLTVL.

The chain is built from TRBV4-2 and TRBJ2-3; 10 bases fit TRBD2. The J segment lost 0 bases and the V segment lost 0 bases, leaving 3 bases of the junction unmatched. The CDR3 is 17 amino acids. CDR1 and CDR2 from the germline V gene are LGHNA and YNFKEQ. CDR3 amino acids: CASSQERTSGSTDTQYF. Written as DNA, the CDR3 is TGTGCCAGCAGCCAAGAAAGGACTAGCGGAAGCACAGATACGCAGTATTTT.